This T cell receptor beta chain was documented in a study of cytomegalovirus exposure and HLA in healthy donors. Vbeta (60) and Jbeta (13) primers were used in the PCR. Clones were sequenced by immunoSEQ multiplex PCR, and TCRdb holds only the in-frame ones, with some missing. Seen in this sample are 150,000 or so clones; the ten most common clones hold 1.7%. Trimming cost V 0 bases and J 7 bases, with 20 bases left between them. CDR1 and CDR2 from the germline V gene are SGHRS and YFSETQ. The CDR3 is made up of 17 amino acids. Points from the study as a whole: Accounts indicate the classifier identified cytomegalovirus status with strong specificity and sensitivity. It was likely that a cluster of highly shared sequence variants was a sequencing artifact.

For this clone: Its antigen is as yet unknown.

This receptor was obtained from a man in his late teens or twenties in good health and CMV-seronegative. This rearrangement joins TRBV5-1 to TRBJ2-1; D perhaps matches TRBD1 (6 bases). Material: PBMCs. The CDR3: CASSLAFGGPSRNEQFF. CDR3 coding DNA: TGCGCCAGCAGCTTGGCCTTTGGGGGCCCAAGTAGGAATGAGCAGTTCTTC.